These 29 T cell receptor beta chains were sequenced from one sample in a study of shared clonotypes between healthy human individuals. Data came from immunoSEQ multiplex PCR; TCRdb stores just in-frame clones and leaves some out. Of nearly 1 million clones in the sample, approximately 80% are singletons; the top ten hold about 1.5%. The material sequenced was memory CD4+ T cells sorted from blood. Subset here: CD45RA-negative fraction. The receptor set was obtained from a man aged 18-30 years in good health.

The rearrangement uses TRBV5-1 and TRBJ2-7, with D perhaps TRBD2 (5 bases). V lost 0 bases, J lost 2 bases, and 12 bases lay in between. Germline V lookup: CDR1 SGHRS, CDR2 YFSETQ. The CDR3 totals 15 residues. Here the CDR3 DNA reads TGCGCCAGCAGCTTGGTTGTGGGAGTAGCCTACGAGCAGTACTTC. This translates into CASSLVVGVAYEQYF.

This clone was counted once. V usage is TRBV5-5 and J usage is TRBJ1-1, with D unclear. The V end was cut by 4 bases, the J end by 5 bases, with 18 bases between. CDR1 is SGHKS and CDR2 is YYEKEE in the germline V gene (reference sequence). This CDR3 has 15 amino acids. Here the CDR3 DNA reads TGTGCCAGCAGCCCTGATGTGGGAAGGGCGACTGAAGCTTTCTTT. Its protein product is CASSPDVGRATEAFF.

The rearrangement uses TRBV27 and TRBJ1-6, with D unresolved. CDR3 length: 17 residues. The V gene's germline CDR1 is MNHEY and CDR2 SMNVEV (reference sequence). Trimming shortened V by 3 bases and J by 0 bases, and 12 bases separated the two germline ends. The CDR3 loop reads CASSFKGGGSYNSPLHF. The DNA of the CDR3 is TGTGCCAGCAGTTTTAAGGGAGGAGGCTCCTATAATTCACCCCTCCACTTT.

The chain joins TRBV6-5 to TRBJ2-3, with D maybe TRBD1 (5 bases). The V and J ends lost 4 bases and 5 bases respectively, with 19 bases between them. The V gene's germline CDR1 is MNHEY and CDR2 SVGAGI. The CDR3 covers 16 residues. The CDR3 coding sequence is TGTGCCAGCAGTTCACCGTACAAAGGGGATAAAGATACGCAGTATTTT. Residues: CASSSPYKGDKDTQYF.

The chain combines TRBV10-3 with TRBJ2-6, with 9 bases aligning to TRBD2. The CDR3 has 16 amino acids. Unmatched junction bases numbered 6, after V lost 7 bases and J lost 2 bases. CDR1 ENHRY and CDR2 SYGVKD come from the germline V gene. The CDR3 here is CAITVREGPGANVLTF. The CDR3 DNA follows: TGTGCCATCACTGTGCGGGAGGGCCCTGGGGCCAACGTCCTGACTTTC.

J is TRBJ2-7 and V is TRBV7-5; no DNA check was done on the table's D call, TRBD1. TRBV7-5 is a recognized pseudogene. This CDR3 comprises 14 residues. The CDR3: CARSLLPQSYEQYF. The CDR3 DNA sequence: TGTGCCAGAAGCTTACTTCCACAGTCCTACGAGCAGTACTTC.

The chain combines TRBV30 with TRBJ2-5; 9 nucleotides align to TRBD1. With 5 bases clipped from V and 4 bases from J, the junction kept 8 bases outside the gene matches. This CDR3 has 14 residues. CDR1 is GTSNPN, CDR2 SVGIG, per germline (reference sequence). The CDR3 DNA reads TGTGCCTGGGAAACCGGGACAGGGAGAGAGACCCAGTACTTC. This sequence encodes CAWETGTGRETQYF. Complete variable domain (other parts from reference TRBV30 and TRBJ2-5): SQTIHQWPATLVQPVGSPLSLECTVEGTSNPNLYWYRQAAGRGLQLLFYSVGIGQISSEVPQNLSASRPQDRQFILSSKKLLLSDSGFYLCAWETGTGRETQYFGPGTRLLVL.

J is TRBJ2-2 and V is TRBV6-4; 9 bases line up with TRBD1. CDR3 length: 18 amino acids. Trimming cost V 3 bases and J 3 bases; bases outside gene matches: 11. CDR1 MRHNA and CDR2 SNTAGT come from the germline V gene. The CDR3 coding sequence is TGTGCCAGCAGTGATACGTACAGGGGGCGGCCAGACACCGGGGAGCTGTTTTTT. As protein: CASSDTYRGRPDTGELFF.

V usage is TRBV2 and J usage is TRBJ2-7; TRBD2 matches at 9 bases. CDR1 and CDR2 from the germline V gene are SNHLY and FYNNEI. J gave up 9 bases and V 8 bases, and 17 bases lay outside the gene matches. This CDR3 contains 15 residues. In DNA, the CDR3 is TGTGCCAGCTGCGCGGTGGCTAGCGGGATTCAGGGGCAGTACTTC. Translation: CASCAVASGIQGQYF.

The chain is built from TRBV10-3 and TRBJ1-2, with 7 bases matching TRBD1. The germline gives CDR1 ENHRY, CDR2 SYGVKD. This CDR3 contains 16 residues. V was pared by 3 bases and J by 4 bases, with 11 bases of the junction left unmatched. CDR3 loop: CAISDGGQYSGYGYTF. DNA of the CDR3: TGTGCCATCAGTGATGGGGGACAGTATTCCGGCTATGGCTACACCTTC.

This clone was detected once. In DNA form, the CDR3 reads TGTGCCAGCAGTTACTCTGCCGGGGTGGTCTATGGCTACACCTTC. Protein product: CASSYSAGVVYGYTF. The rearrangement joins TRBV6-5 to TRBJ1-2; no clear D. CDR1 and CDR2 from the germline V gene are MNHEY and SVGAGI. The length of the CDR3 is 15 residues. V was cut by 0 bases and J by 4 bases, with 12 bases left in between.

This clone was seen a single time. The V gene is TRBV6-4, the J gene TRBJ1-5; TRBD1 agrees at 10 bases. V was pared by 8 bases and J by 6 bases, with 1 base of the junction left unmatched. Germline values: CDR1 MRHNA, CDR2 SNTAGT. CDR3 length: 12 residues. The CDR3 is CASGTGVQPQHF. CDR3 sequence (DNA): TGTGCCAGCGGGACAGGGGTTCAGCCCCAGCATTTT.

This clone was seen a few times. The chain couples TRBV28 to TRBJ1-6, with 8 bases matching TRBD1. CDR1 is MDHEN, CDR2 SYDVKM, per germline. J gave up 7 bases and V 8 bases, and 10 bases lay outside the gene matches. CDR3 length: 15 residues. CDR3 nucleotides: TGTGCCAGCCGCAGGGGGCAATTAGGCAATTCACCCCTCCACTTT. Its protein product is CASRRGQLGNSPLHF.

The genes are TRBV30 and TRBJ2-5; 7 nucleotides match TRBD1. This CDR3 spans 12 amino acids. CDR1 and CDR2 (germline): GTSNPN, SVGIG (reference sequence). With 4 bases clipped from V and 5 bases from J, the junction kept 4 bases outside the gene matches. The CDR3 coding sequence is TGTGCCTGGAAGGGGGCCGGGGAGACCCAGTACTTC. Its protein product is CAWKGAGETQYF.

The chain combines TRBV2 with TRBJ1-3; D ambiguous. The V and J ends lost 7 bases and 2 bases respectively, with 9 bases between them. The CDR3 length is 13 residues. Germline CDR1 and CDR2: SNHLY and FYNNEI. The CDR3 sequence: CASTHLPGNTIYF. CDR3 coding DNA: TGTGCCAGCACCCACCTGCCTGGAAACACCATATATTTT.

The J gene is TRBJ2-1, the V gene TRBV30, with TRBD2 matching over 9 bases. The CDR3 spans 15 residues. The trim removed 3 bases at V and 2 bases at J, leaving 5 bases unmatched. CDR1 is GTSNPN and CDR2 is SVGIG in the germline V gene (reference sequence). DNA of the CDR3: TGTGCCTGGAGGGGAGCGGGAGGTGCCTACAATGAGCAGTTCTTC. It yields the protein CAWRGAGGAYNEQFF.

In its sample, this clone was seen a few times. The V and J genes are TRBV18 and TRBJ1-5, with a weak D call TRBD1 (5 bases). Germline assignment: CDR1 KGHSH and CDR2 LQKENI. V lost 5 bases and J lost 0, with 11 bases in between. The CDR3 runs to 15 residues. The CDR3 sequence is CASSSRDGSNQPQHF. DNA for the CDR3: TGTGCCAGCTCATCCCGGGACGGTAGCAATCAGCCCCAGCATTTT.

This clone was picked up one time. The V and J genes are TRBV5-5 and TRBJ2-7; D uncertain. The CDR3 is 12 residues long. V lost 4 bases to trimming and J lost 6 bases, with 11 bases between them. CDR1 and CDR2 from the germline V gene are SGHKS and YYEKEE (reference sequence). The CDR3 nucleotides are TGTGCCAGCAGCCACCAGGTGGGCGAGCAGTACTTC. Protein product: CASSHQVGEQYF.

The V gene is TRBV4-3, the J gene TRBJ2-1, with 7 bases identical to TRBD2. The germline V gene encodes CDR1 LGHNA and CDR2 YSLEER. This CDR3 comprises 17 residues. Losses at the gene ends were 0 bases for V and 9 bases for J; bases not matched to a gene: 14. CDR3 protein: CASSQEVGGSIITEQFF. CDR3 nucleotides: TGCGCCAGCAGCCAAGAAGTAGGCGGGAGCATTATCACTGAGCAGTTCTTC.

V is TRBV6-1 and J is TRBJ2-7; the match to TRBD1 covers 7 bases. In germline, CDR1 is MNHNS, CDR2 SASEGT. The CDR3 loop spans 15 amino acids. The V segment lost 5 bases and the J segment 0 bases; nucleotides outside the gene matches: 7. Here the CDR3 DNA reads TGTGCCAGCAGTCGGGCAGGGGGAGACTCCTACGAGCAGTACTTC. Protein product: CASSRAGGDSYEQYF.

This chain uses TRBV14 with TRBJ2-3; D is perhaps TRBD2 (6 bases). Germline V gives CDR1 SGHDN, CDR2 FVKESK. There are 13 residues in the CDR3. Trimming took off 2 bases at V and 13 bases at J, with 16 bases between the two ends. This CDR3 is CASSQWAGLAEYF. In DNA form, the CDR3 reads TGTGCCAGCAGCCAATGGGCGGGACTCGCTGAGTATTTT.

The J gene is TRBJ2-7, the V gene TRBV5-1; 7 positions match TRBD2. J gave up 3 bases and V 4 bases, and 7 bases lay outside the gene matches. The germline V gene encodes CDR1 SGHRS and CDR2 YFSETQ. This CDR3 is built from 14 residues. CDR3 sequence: CASSLGTTDYEQYF. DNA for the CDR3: TGCGCCAGCAGCCTGGGGACTACAGACTACGAGCAGTACTTC.

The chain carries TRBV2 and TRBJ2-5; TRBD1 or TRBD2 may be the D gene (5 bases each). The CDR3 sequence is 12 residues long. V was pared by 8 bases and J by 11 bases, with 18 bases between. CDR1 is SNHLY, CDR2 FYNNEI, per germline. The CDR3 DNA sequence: TGTGCCAGCGGCCCGGGGCAGCATCCTCAGTACTTC. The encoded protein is CASGPGQHPQYF.

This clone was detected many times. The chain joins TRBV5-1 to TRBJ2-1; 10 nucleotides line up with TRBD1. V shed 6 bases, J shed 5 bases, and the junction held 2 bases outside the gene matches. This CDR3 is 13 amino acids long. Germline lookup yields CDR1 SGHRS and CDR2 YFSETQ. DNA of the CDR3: TGCGCCAGCATCGGACAGGGGGACAATGAGCAGTTCTTC. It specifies CASIGQGDNEQFF.

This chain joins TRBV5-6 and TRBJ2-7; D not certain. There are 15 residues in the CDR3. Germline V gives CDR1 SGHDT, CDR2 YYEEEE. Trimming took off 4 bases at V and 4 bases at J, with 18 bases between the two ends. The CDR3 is CASSLGGWTHYEQYF. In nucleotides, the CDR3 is TGTGCCAGCAGCCTCGGTGGTTGGACCCATTACGAGCAGTACTTC.

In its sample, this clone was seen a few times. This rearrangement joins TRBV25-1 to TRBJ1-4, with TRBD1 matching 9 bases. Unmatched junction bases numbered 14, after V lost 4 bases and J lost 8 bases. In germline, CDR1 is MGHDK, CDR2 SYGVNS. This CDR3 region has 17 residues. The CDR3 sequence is CASSVTAGTGFGEKLFF. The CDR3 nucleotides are TGTGCCAGCAGTGTAACCGCCGGGACAGGGTTCGGGGAAAAACTGTTTTTT.

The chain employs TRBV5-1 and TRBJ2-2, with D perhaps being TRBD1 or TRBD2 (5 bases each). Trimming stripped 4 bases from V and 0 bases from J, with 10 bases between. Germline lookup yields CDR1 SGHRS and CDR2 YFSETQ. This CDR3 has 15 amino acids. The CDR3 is CASSPRDANTGELFF. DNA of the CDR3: TGCGCCAGCAGCCCCAGGGACGCGAACACCGGGGAGCTGTTTTTT.

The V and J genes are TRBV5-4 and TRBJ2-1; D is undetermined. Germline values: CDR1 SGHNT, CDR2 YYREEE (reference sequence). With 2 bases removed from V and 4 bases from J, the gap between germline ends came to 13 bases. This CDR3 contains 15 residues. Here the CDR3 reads CASSFPGIGYNEQFF. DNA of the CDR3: TGTGCCAGCAGCTTTCCGGGTATCGGGTACAATGAGCAGTTCTTC. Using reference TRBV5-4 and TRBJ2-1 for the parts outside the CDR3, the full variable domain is ETGVTQSPTHLIKTRGQQVTLRCSSQSGHNTVSWYQQALGQGPQFIFQYYREEENGRGNFPPRFSGLQFPNYSSELNVNALELDDSALYLCASSFPGIGYNEQFFGPGTRLTVL.

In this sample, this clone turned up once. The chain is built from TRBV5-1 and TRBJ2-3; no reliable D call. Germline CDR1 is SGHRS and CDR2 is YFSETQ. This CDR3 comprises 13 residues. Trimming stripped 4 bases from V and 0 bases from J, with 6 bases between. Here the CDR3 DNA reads TGCGCCAGCAGCAAGACTAGCACAGATACGCAGTATTTT. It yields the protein CASSKTSTDTQYF.